This is a list of T cell receptor beta chains from one sample in a study of control samples from healthy donors and cancer patients. TCRdb keeps only in-frame clones here, not all; method: immunoSEQ multiplex PCR. The table has some 200,000 clones, 85% to 95% seen once. The sample taken for sequencing was blood. These receptors came from a man between 50 and 59 years old in good health. Both conserved end residues are part of each CDR3. Each record gives: CDR3 DNA, CDR3 protein, D gene, J gene, V gene, clone size. A D gene is named only where the DNA matches it firmly. Part of the rows lack a size; the others show once, few, many or a class for expanded clones.

TGTGCCAGCACCGAAGAAAGCAAACAGGGCGCCGGTGGCTACACCTTC CASTEESKQGAGGYTF . TRBJ1-2 TRBV7-8 .
TGTGCCAGCAGCCGATTTGGGGATCAGCCCCAGCATTTT CASSRFGDQPQHF . TRBJ1-5 TRBV3-1/TRBV3-2 .
TGTGCCAGCAGCTCGTCAGATTTCTCCCCAGGAGAGACCCAGTACTTC CASSSSDFSPGETQYF . TRBJ2-5 TRBV7-8 .
TGTGCCAGCAGTTTAAAAAGCCAGACTGAAGCTTTCTTT CASSLKSQTEAFF . TRBJ1-1 TRBV12-3/TRBV12-4 .
TGTGCCAGCGCAATCACCGGGGGAAATCAGCCCCAGCATTTT CASAITGGNQPQHF . TRBJ1-5 TRBV2 once
TGTGCCAGCAGCCCCGGGACCTCGGGAATCACTGAAGCTTTCTTT CASSPGTSGITEAFF . TRBJ1-1 TRBV9 .
TGTGCCAGTAGCGTTACGACAGGGGCCCTCACCGGGGAGCTGTTTTTT CASSVTTGALTGELFF TRBD1 TRBJ2-2 TRBV19 .
TGTGCCAGCAGCTCGGGGGGGAATCAGCCCCAGCATTTT CASSSGGNQPQHF . TRBJ1-5 TRBV7-2 .
TGCGCCAGCAGCGAAGGACAGGGGAGCTATGGCTACACCTTC CASSEGQGSYGYTF TRBD1 TRBJ1-2 TRBV5-1 .
TGTGCCAGCATCGAGGTTTGGGACAGGGGCTCTGGCTACACCTTC CASIEVWDRGSGYTF TRBD1 TRBJ1-2 TRBV6-5 .